This TCR beta chain derives from a study of blood T cell repertoires in COVID-19. Study-level information: The United States, Italy and Spain were the sources of the acute and convalescent COVID-19 samples.

V was shortened by 3 bases and J by 10 bases, with 13 bases between the two germline ends. CDR1 and CDR2 from the germline V gene are SEHNR and FQNEAQ (reference sequence). This CDR3 comprises 13 residues. How the authors handled the data: Using reference gene primer amplification, nucleated cell counts were estimated. Here immunoSEQ multiplex PCR was the method, and the copy in TCRdb shows in-frame clones only, minus some. The V and J calls and clone size are taken from that table; D and trimming were inferred from the DNA. The data show 140,000 or so clones, approximately 91% seen once. The specimen sequenced was peripheral blood. V usage is TRBV7-9 and J usage is TRBJ2-1; D is undetermined. This TCR was sampled from a man in his 70s with acute or convalescent COVID-19. The CDR3 protein is CASSFTEKREQFF. In nucleotides, the CDR3 is TGTGCCAGCAGCTTTACCGAGAAGAGGGAGCAGTTCTTC.